This T cell receptor beta chain is drawn from a study of blood T cells in healthy people across ages. A J-beta primer mix and a sample-barcoded 5' primer were used in a second PCR of roughly 6 to 12 cycles. Sequencing yielded, for each sample, at least 2.5 million paired-end reads carrying CDR3. A single record per CDR3 protein comes from TCRdb applying MiXCR to the 5' RACE reads. The repertoire holds roughly 1.5 million distinct CDR3 sequences, with roughly two fifths as singletons. Each donor gave ten milliliters of peripheral blood. General observations from the study: More naive CD4+ cells and higher diversity were found in long-lived than in aged donors. It was held that the diversity estimates obtained from one million T cells were underestimates.

Regarding this clonotype: Its antigen remains unidentified.

Sequenced input: blood. The source is a woman under 30 in good health.

The CDR3 coding sequence is TGTGCCAGCAGCTCCCCCCCAGATCACACCTACGAGCAGTACTTC. This translates into CASSSPPDHTYEQYF. V gene TRBV7-8 combines with J gene TRBJ2-7, with unresolved D. CDR3 length: 15 residues. CDR1 SGHVS and CDR2 FQNEAQ come from the germline V gene. V was shortened by 4 bases and J by 2 bases, with 15 bases between the two germline ends.